Described below is a single T cell receptor (beta chain) sequence and its context. This clonotype has only a few counts. The antigen it binds to is not known. No quality values exist for individual bases; no much larger clone is one base distant. The data were taken from a study of blood T cells in healthy people across ages (dated by TCRdb to between 2014 and 2017). General notes on the study: In model experiments, template switching captured about one uniquely barcoded TCR beta cDNA molecule for every two T cells. To track age-related changes in TCR beta repertoire diversity, the study relied on deep sequencing normalized with unique cDNA molecular identifiers. Donors were grouped into four age groups: young (average roughly 16 years), middle-aged (39), aged (around 60) and long-lived (about 89). Using the same blood draw, the study looked at two additional independent replicas of 1 million unique cDNA reads for two donors, one aged 18 to 30 and the other aged 80 or older. Donors of different ages were randomly distributed across sequencing lanes to avoid experimental bias. Paper-wide results and their limitations: Estimates of total diversity from one million sequenced T cells were regarded as lower bounds and underestimates. The long-lived group showed more naive CD4+ T cells, fewer expanded clones and increased TCR diversity than the aged group, suggesting age selection. Observed TCR beta diversity per million T cells fell roughly linearly with age, and a significant reduction was already apparent by age roughly 40. Because the CMV infection status of the donors was unknown, age-related changes in expanded clonotypes may potentially have been confounded. The percentage of naive T cells measured by flow cytometry correlated strongly with observed TCR beta diversity. Conclusive comparison of naive and antigen-experienced compartments was prevented by the profiling of bulk unsorted PBMCs.

Libraries were made using 5' RACE. Reads for this sample came from an Illumina HiSeq 2500. A second roughly 7 to 11 cycle PCR used a sample-barcoded 5' primer and a J-beta primer mix. A unique molecular identifier was introduced onto each TCR beta cDNA molecule by a template-switch 5' adaptor carrying 12 random nucleotides. At least 3 million CDR3-containing paired-end reads were obtained from each sample. First-strand cDNA was synthesized from all RNA with the Mint cDNA synthesis kit, primed by a TRBC-specific oligonucleotide. Following uracil-DNA glycosylase treatment, all cDNA underwent a first 18-cycle PCR with the universal primers M1SS and BC2_uni_R. Concerning the study's data processing: For normalization, 1 million high-quality reads, each with a distinct molecular identifier, were randomly selected from each sample. Instead of being binned into consensus sequences, reads with shared molecular identifiers were discarded. CDR3 identification, clonotype clustering and error correction used MiTCR with a Q25 quality threshold and the strictest error-elimination algorithm. A nonparametric unseen species model using Euler transformation provided a lower-bound estimate of total TCR beta diversity. TCRdb's own reprocessing of the public reads used fastp at Q25 and MiXCR and kept productive beta chains. Each entry is one CDR3 protein sequence, shown with its most common DNA and genes. These V and J calls rely on TCRdb rather than the paper's analysis. Here the sample has hundreds of thousands of distinct CDR3 sequences; roughly 20% occur a single time. 3% to 4.5% of the sample belongs to the ten largest clones.

The donors were roughly 40 Caucasian individuals from Russia, aged roughly 6 to 90 years, who were systemically healthy. Each donor gave around 9.8 milliliters of peripheral blood, collected into EDTA-treated Vacutainer tubes. Ficoll-Paque density-gradient centrifugation was used to isolate PBMCs, with at least 6.5 million per sample. Trizol reagent was used to extract total RNA from the PBMCs, yielding at least 6 micrograms per sample. The percentages of naive CD45RAhigh/CD27high T cells were determined by flow cytometry on a PBMC aliquot from every donor. Sequencing was performed on blood. The sequence derives from a man in his sixties or seventies in good health.

The CDR3 is CASSPKQGGFYEQYF. The DNA sequence is given as TGTGCCAGCAGTCCTAAACAGGGAGGGTTCTACGAGCAGTACTTC. The chain employs TRBV27 and TRBJ2-7; TRBD2 is possibly the D segment (7 matching bases). CDR1 MNHEY and CDR2 SMNVEV are derived from the germline V gene (reference sequence). V loses 5 bases of germline sequence and J loses 3 bases, and the interval between the two ends is 17 bases. Measured from the cysteine to the phenylalanine, the CDR3 is 15 residues long. The sequence is cut down to CDR3 DNA, 45 bases in frame from base 1.